This T cell receptor (beta chain) was captured by sequencing in a study of T cell repertoires in cytomegalovirus infection. The overall study: Shared public TCR beta signatures pointed to both CMV infection and a matching HLA type. Study findings and constraints: Cumulative frequency (of public TCR beta family members) identified carriers of CMV plus the relevant HLA. HLA-C-restricted CMV clonotypes gave the most frequent clonotype in two of eight donors.

Turning to this clonotype: Antigen unknown.

TCRdb processed the reads anew with MiXCR; each CDR3 protein has one entry. This table has around 740,000 distinct CDR3 sequences, 35% appearing once. Trimming removed 5 bases from V and 11 bases from J, with 19 bases in between. Germline V gene lookup returns CDR1 MDHEN and CDR2 SYDVKM. This CDR3 contains 14 residues. The chain combines TRBV28 with TRBJ2-1; D is unresolved. The source material was PBMCs. This sequence originates from a human donor in good health (CMV status not recorded). Some clones in this sample may be carry-over from other donors' samples. The CDR3 region is CASSPAPRAGQQFF. In DNA form, the CDR3 reads TGTGCCAGCAGTCCCGCCCCCCGTGCAGGTCAGCAGTTCTTC. The variable domain in full, completed from reference TRBV28 and TRBJ2-1, reads DVKVTQSSRYLVKRTGEKVFLECVQDMDHENMFWYRQDPGLGLRLIYFSYDVKMKEKGDIPEGYSVSREKKERFSLILESASTNQTSMYLCASSPAPRAGQQFFGPGTRLTVL.